The source of this T cell receptor (beta chain) is a study of blood T cell repertoires in COVID-19. Study-level background: The study drew acute and convalescent COVID-19 samples from the United States, Italy and Spain. PBMCs, B-cell-depleted T cells, or T cells provided the cDNA or gDNA that made up the material.

The CDR3 loop spans 13 amino acids. Germline lookup yields CDR1 SGDLS and CDR2 YYNGEE. V was clipped by 0 bases and J by 9 bases; unmatched bases: 5. Clones were sequenced by immunoSEQ multiplex PCR, and TCRdb holds only the in-frame ones, with some missing. The sample lists roughly 140,000 clones, 87% seen once, with around 4.6% in the top ten. The chain has TRBV9 and TRBJ2-7; 8 nucleotides align to TRBD2. Specimen: peripheral blood. This clonotype originated in a woman aged 60-70 years with active or convalescent COVID-19. CDR3 residues: CASSVELAGRQYF. For the CDR3, the DNA is TGTGCCAGCAGCGTAGAGTTAGCGGGACGGCAGTACTTC.